These 19 T cell receptor beta chains came from one sample sequenced in a study of shared clonotypes between healthy human individuals. Produced via immunoSEQ multiplex PCR; TCRdb's table is partial and in-frame only. The data contain some 1,100,000 clones, 75% to 85% of them singletons. Sequencing was carried out using memory CD4+ T cells from PBMCs. The subset is: CD45RA-negative fraction. These receptors all come from a man aged 18 to 30 in good health. Some clones in this sample may be carry-over from other donors' samples.

This sequence joins TRBV29-1 and TRBJ2-1; possibly TRBD2 for D (6 bases). In germline, CDR1 is SQVTM, CDR2 ANQGSEA. The V end lost 7 bases, the J end lost 0 bases, and 13 bases lay between the germline ends. The CDR3 totals 14 residues. CDR3 DNA: TGCAGCGCCACGAGCGGGTCCTCCTACAATGAGCAGTTCTTC. As protein: CSATSGSSYNEQFF.

In this sample, this clone turned up a few times. The chain links TRBV27 to TRBJ2-1; possibly TRBD2 for D (5 bases). The V gene's germline CDR1 is MNHEY and CDR2 SMNVEV (reference sequence). This CDR3 contains 14 residues. V was cut by 8 bases and J by 8 bases, with 19 bases left in between. DNA for the CDR3: TGTGCCAGCGGAGGTCGTTCGGCTTTTGATGAGCAGTTCTTC. Translated, it gives CASGGRSAFDEQFF.

J is TRBJ1-3 and V is TRBV28; 10 bases agree with TRBD1. V lost 4 bases and J lost 8; bases outside the gene matches: 11. This CDR3 has 16 amino acids. The germline V gene encodes CDR1 MDHEN and CDR2 SYDVKM. Here the CDR3 reads CASSSRLGTGADTIYF. Here the CDR3 DNA reads TGTGCCAGCAGTTCCCGGCTCGGGACAGGGGCTGACACCATATATTTT.

Note on this clone: In the same sample, other DNA sequences code for this CDR3. The chain uses TRBV7-9 and TRBJ2-7; D uncertain. Germline assignment: CDR1 SEHNR and CDR2 FQNEAQ (reference sequence). The CDR3 contains 11 residues. Between the trimmed V and J ends, which lost 2 bases and 6 bases, there was a span of 5 bases. The CDR3 sequence is CASSLFGEQYF. The CDR3 DNA sequence: TGTGCCAGCAGCTTATTTGGCGAGCAGTACTTC.

The chain employs TRBV6-5 and TRBJ2-3; a possible D gene is TRBD1 (5 bases). V gave up 2 bases and J gave up 4 bases, with 10 bases separating them. The CDR3 covers 14 residues. Germline CDR1 MNHEY, CDR2 SVGAGI. DNA of the CDR3: TGTGCCAGCAGTTACGGGCAGGGCGCAGATACGCAGTATTTT. Amino acid sequence: CASSYGQGADTQYF.

The rearrangement joins TRBV11-2 to TRBJ1-4; D not certain. CDR3 size: 17 residues. Germline V gives CDR1 SGHAT, CDR2 FQNNGV. The V gene lost 3 bases and the J gene lost 7 bases, with 21 bases spanning the gap. The DNA for the CDR3 is TGTGCCAGCAGCTTGGCACGCTCTGACACTCGAACTGAAAAACTGTTTTTT. Amino acid sequence: CASSLARSDTRTEKLFF.

The chain is built from TRBV7-9 and TRBJ1-1, with 10 bases aligning to TRBD1. Germline lookup yields CDR1 SEHNR and CDR2 FQNEAQ (reference sequence). Germline trimming cut 1 base from V and 2 bases from J; bases unmatched to any gene: 13. This CDR3 is built from 19 residues. Here the CDR3 DNA reads TGTGCCAGCAGCTTAGAGCCCCACCGGACAGGGGGGCTCAACACTGAAGCTTTCTTT. Translation gives CASSLEPHRTGGLNTEAFF. The whole variable domain, filled in from reference TRBV7-9 and TRBJ1-1, reads DTGVSQNPRHKITKRGQNVTFRCDPISEHNRLYWYRQTLGQGPEFLTYFQNEAQLEKSRLLSDRFSAERPKGSFSTLEIQRTEQGDSAMYLCASSLEPHRTGGLNTEAFFGQGTRLTVV.

A single count supports this clone. The chain carries TRBV5-4 and TRBJ2-4, with D possibly called TRBD1 or TRBD2 (6 bases each). V dropped 0 bases and J dropped 2 bases, with 12 bases sitting between them. The V gene's germline CDR1 is SGHNT and CDR2 YYREEE (reference sequence). This CDR3 region has 16 residues. CDR3 loop: CASSLEGGLSKNIQYF. In nucleotides, the CDR3 is TGTGCCAGCAGCTTGGAGGGGGGTTTGTCCAAAAACATTCAGTACTTC.

The chain links TRBV5-1 to TRBJ1-1; D is uncertain. V was pared by 2 bases and J by 1 base, with 9 bases between. Germline CDR1 SGHRS, CDR2 YFSETQ. This CDR3 spans 14 amino acids. CDR3: CASSFGEGNTEAFF. CDR3 DNA sequence: TGCGCCAGCAGCTTTGGTGAGGGGAACACTGAAGCTTTCTTT.

This clone came up once. The genes are TRBV4-3 and TRBJ1-4, with unresolved D. Germline loops: CDR1 LGHNA, CDR2 YSLEER. The CDR3 sequence is 15 residues long. Trimming stripped 0 bases from V and 0 bases from J, with 5 bases between. CDR3 in DNA: TGCGCCAGCAGCCAAGATATTGCAACTAATGAAAAACTGTTTTTT. It translates to CASSQDIATNEKLFF.

The genes are TRBV11-2 and TRBJ2-2; perhaps D is TRBD1 or TRBD2 (5 bases each). The CDR3 runs to 17 residues. The germline gives CDR1 SGHAT, CDR2 FQNNGV. Trimming removed 2 bases at V and 0 bases at J, with 13 bases between. This chain's CDR3 is CASSLFPVGANTGELFF. Written as DNA, the CDR3 is TGTGCCAGCAGCTTATTCCCAGTGGGGGCGAACACCGGGGAGCTGTTTTTT.

The chain joins TRBV15 to TRBJ1-1; no clear D. Looked up from germline, CDR1 is LNHNV and CDR2 is YYDKDF (reference sequence). Deletions cut 0 bases from V and 11 bases from J, with 10 bases between. This CDR3 region has 12 residues. The CDR3 DNA reads TGTGCCACCAGCAGAGATGCGTTCCGGGCTTTCTTT. Encoded protein: CATSRDAFRAFF.

V gene TRBV28 combines with J gene TRBJ1-5; the match to TRBD1 covers 7 bases. Germline loops: CDR1 MDHEN, CDR2 SYDVKM. The V gene end was trimmed by 4 bases and the J gene end by 9 bases; junction bases not matched to a gene: 9. The CDR3 totals 14 residues. The CDR3 DNA reads TGTGCCAGCAGTTCACAGGGGTTGGTTTCGCCCCAGCATTTT. Amino acid sequence: CASSSQGLVSPQHF.

A single count supports this clone. The rearrangement joins TRBV7-8 to TRBJ1-2; D remains unclear. Deletions cut 3 bases from V and 4 bases from J, with 12 bases between. CDR1 and CDR2 (germline): SGHVS, FQNEAQ. This CDR3 comprises 14 residues. DNA of the CDR3: TGTGCCAGCAGCTTGAATATGGGGATCTATGGCTACACCTTC. It is translated as CASSLNMGIYGYTF.

The V gene is TRBV28, the J gene TRBJ2-3; D not resolved. The germline V gene encodes CDR1 MDHEN and CDR2 SYDVKM. The CDR3 covers 16 residues. Trimming shortened V by 5 bases and J by 4 bases, and 19 bases separated the two germline ends. CDR3 sequence reads: CASSPGPLLGADTQYF. CDR3 coding DNA: TGTGCCAGCAGTCCCGGGCCTCTGTTGGGTGCAGATACGCAGTATTTT.

This chain joins TRBV28 and TRBJ1-2; D unresolved. The ends were cut back, 2 bases at V and 8 bases at J, with 12 bases in the middle. The germline gives CDR1 MDHEN, CDR2 SYDVKM. The CDR3 is 13 residues long. The CDR3 bases are TGTGCCAGCAGTTTAGGACTATCAAGGGGCTACACCTTC. Its protein product is CASSLGLSRGYTF.

This rearrangement joins TRBV19 to TRBJ1-4, with D unresolved. Looked up from germline, CDR1 is LNHDA and CDR2 is SQIVND (reference sequence). The germline V and J ends were trimmed by 6 bases and 8 bases, with 13 bases remaining between them. This CDR3 is 13 amino acids long. The CDR3 protein is CASSSPWREKLFF. CDR3 DNA sequence: TGTGCCAGTAGCTCCCCTTGGAGGGAAAAACTGTTTTTT.

The CDR3 DNA is TGTGCCAGCAGCTCGGCCGGGTTTGGGTTCTTC. Its protein product is CASSSAGFGFF. This chain links TRBV7-2 with TRBJ2-1; D gene ambiguous. V lost 4 bases and J 15 bases, leaving 13 bases between the germline ends. The germline V gene has CDR1 SGHTA and CDR2 FQGNSA. This CDR3 has 11 amino acids.

The V gene is TRBV7-9, the J gene TRBJ1-2; D gene uncertain. V lost 1 base and J 8 bases, leaving 8 bases between the germline ends. CDR3 length equals 12 residues. CDR1 and CDR2 (germline): SEHNR, FQNEAQ (reference sequence). CDR3: CASSLGDLGYTF. The CDR3 region has the DNA TGTGCCAGCAGCTTAGGAGACCTGGGCTACACCTTC.